The entry below describes one T cell receptor (beta chain). The authors' processing: Scientists estimated how many nucleated cells there were by amplifying reference gene primers. Measured with immunoSEQ multiplex PCR; TCRdb has only the in-frame clones, and not every one. Clone size and V and J calls were adopted from that table, with D and trimming inferred from the DNA. The sample comprises tens of thousands of clones, about 88% of which are singletons, and roughly 3.9% rests with the top ten. The entry originates in a study of blood T cell repertoires in COVID-19. Study context: Italy, Spain and the United States were the sources of the convalescent and acute COVID-19 samples.

CDR3 length: 15 residues. Germline V gene lookup returns CDR1 SGHVS and CDR2 FNYEAQ. V lost 1 base to trimming and J lost 1 base, with 8 bases between them. The sequenced material came from peripheral blood. The origin of this receptor is an older man with acute or convalescent COVID-19. The chain carries TRBV7-6 and TRBJ2-1; unclear D gene. For the CDR3, the DNA is TGTGCCAGCAGCTTAGAGGTAGCATCCTACAATGAGCAGTTCTTC. This encodes CASSLEVASYNEQFF. The full variable domain, rest sourced from reference TRBV7-6 and TRBJ2-1, is GAGVSQSPRYKVTKRGQDVALRCDPISGHVSLYWYRQALGQGPEFLTYFNYEAQQDKSGLPNDRFSAERPEGSISTLTIQRTEQRDSAMYRCASSLEVASYNEQFFGPGTRLTVL.